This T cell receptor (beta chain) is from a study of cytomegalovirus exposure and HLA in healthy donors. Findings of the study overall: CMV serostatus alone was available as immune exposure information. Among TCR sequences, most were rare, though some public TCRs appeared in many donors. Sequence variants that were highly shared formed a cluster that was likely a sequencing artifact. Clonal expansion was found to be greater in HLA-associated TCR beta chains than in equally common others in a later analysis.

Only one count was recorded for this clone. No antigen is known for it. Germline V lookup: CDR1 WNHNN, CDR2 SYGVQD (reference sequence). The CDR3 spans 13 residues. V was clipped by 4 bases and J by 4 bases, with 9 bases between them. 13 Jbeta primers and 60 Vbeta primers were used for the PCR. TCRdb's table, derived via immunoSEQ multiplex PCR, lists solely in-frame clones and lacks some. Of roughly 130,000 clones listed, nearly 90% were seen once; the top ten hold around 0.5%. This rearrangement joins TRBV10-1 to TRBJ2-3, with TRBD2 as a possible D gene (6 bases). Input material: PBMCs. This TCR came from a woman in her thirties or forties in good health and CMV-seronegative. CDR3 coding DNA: TGCGCCAGCAGTGGTTCGGGAGCAGATACGCAGTATTTT. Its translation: CASSGSGADTQYF.